One and the same sample provided the 32 T cell receptor beta chains below, sequenced in a study of T cell changes during pregnancy in multiple sclerosis. The repertoire was sequenced with immunoSEQ multiplex PCR; TCRdb's copy has only in-frame clones and lacks some. The sample shows about 21,000 clones, about 91% of them seen only once. The source material was CD4+ T cells from peripheral blood mononuclear cells, sampled in the third trimester of pregnancy. These receptors all come from a female donor with multiple sclerosis, enrolled in a pregnancy study.

The chain employs TRBV5-1 and TRBJ2-7, with D possibly matching TRBD1 (5 bases). Germline V gene lookup returns CDR1 SGHRS and CDR2 YFSETQ. The CDR3 has 14 amino acids. V lost 3 bases to trimming and J lost 7 bases, with 17 bases between them. CDR3 nucleotide sequence: TGCGCCAGCAGCTGGGGCTCAATTACGGAGGAGCAGTACTTC. It is translated as CASSWGSITEEQYF.

This chain joins TRBV5-1 and TRBJ1-1; a possible D gene is TRBD1 (5 bases). Germline CDR1 reads SGHRS; CDR2 reads YFSETQ. This CDR3 region has 16 residues. Trimming cost V 0 bases and J 5 bases, with 17 bases left between them. The CDR3 region has the DNA TGCGCCAGCAGCTTGGAGGGAGGGAGCAGGGAGACTGAAGCTTTCTTT. This sequence encodes CASSLEGGSRETEAFF.

The chain employs TRBV10-3 and TRBJ1-6; TRBD1 matches at 7 bases. J lost 9 bases, V lost 6 bases, and 8 bases had no gene match. Germline assignment: CDR1 ENHRY and CDR2 SYGVKD. This CDR3 contains 14 residues. The CDR3, as DNA: TGTGCCATCAGCCAAGGGACAGCCGTTTCACCCCTCCACTTT. It is translated as CAISQGTAVSPLHF.

The chain is built from TRBV6-4 and TRBJ1-2; D is ambiguous. This CDR3 is built from 12 residues. The V gene's germline CDR1 is MRHNA and CDR2 SNTAGT. Trimming pared 1 base from V and 10 bases from J, leaving 10 bases between. CDR3 loop: CASSDWEGAYTF. The CDR3 DNA reads as TGTGCCAGCAGTGACTGGGAGGGTGCCTACACCTTC.

The chain couples TRBV29-1 to TRBJ2-5; perhaps TRBD1 as D (5 bases). The germline V gene has CDR1 SQVTM and CDR2 ANQGSEA. V lost 4 bases, J lost 3 bases, and 9 bases lay in between. This CDR3 has 12 amino acids. CDR3 nucleotide sequence: TGCAGCGTTGTAAGCAGGGAAGAGACCCAGTACTTC. Protein product: CSVVSREETQYF.

The gene calls are TRBV5-6 and TRBJ1-2, with D perhaps TRBD1 (6 bases). The V end lost 0 bases, the J end lost 3 bases, and 12 bases lay between the germline ends. The CDR3 covers 15 residues. Germline CDR1 reads SGHDT; CDR2 reads YYEEEE. CDR3 protein: CASSLAQGSYYGYTF. CDR3 DNA: TGTGCCAGCAGCTTGGCACAGGGCTCATACTATGGCTACACCTTC.

A few counts support this clone. V and J are TRBV30 and TRBJ1-5, with 9 positions matching TRBD1. J gave up 6 bases and V 4 bases, and 4 bases lay outside the gene matches. Per germline, CDR1 GTSNPN and CDR2 SVGIG (reference sequence). The length of the CDR3 is 13 residues. CDR3 nucleotide sequence: TGTGCCTGGAACAGGGGGCTTGGTCAGCCCCAGCATTTT. Its translation is CAWNRGLGQPQHF.

This chain joins TRBV4-2 and TRBJ2-3; 9 bases agree with TRBD1. The CDR3 loop spans 16 amino acids. The V gene's germline CDR1 is LGHNA and CDR2 YNFKEQ. Trimming took 4 bases from V and 2 from J; bases not matched to a gene: 7. The CDR3 is CASSRPDRGHTDTQYF. CDR3 bases: TGTGCCAGCAGCCGGCCGGACAGGGGTCACACAGATACGCAGTATTTT.

The genes are TRBV4-1 and TRBJ2-5; 8 nucleotides agree with TRBD2. The CDR3 extends over 15 amino acids. The V and J ends lost 4 bases and 2 bases, in that order; junction bases with no gene match: 6. In germline, CDR1 is MGHRA, CDR2 YSYEKL. CDR3 in amino acids: CASSLRGGSQETQYF. The CDR3 DNA sequence: TGCGCCAGCAGCCTCCGCGGGGGGTCGCAAGAGACCCAGTACTTC.

The chain links TRBV7-2 to TRBJ1-5; D remains ambiguous. The CDR3 contains 14 residues. CDR1 is SGHTA, CDR2 FQGNSA, per germline. The germline V and J ends were trimmed by 1 base and 4 bases, with 8 bases remaining between them. The CDR3 here is CASSLGAPNQPQHF. Here the CDR3 DNA reads TGTGCCAGCAGCTTAGGGGCACCGAATCAGCCCCAGCATTTT.

The chain joins TRBV25-1 to TRBJ2-7; 10 bases are a match to TRBD1. With V trimmed by 1 base and J by 2 bases, 8 bases remained unmatched. Germline V lookup: CDR1 MGHDK, CDR2 SYGVNS. CDR3 length: 17 residues. The DNA of the CDR3 is TGTGCCAGCAGTGAATTAAGGGGGACAGGGGTCACCTACGAGCAGTACTTC. It codes for CASSELRGTGVTYEQYF.

The V and J genes are TRBV5-5 and TRBJ1-1; TRBD1 matches at 7 bases. V dropped 4 bases and J dropped 4; count of bases not matched to a gene: 7. The CDR3 totals 14 residues. Looked up from germline, CDR1 is SGHKS and CDR2 is YYEKEE (reference sequence). CDR3 coding DNA: TGTGCCAGCAGCCGGGACAGAGATAGCACTGAAGCTTTCTTT. It is translated as CASSRDRDSTEAFF.

The chain is built from TRBV5-6 and TRBJ1-4; D perhaps matches TRBD1 (5 bases). The CDR3 length is 16 residues. Germline V gives CDR1 SGHDT, CDR2 YYEEEE. With 4 bases removed from V and 4 bases from J, the gap between germline ends came to 17 bases. CDR3 DNA: TGTGCCAGCAGCGCCTGGGGCAGGACTAATAATGAAAAACTGTTTTTT. This translates into CASSAWGRTNNEKLFF.

This chain connects TRBV11-2 to TRBJ1-6, with D tentatively TRBD1 (5 bases). This CDR3 region has 18 residues. CDR1 is SGHAT, CDR2 FQNNGV, per germline. Trimming took 4 bases from V and 6 from J, leaving 22 bases between them. The CDR3 sequence: CASSSRSLGGGGNSPLHF. The DNA of the CDR3 is TGTGCCAGCAGCTCCCGGTCTCTGGGGGGAGGAGGTAATTCACCCCTCCACTTT.

The genes are TRBV27 and TRBJ1-1; a weak D match, TRBD1 (5 bases). Germline V gene lookup returns CDR1 MNHEY and CDR2 SMNVEV (reference sequence). The V gene lost 8 bases and the J gene lost 1 base, with 20 bases spanning the gap. This CDR3 has 16 residues. The CDR3 sequence is CASSTNPGLSNTEAFF. The CDR3 coding sequence is TGTGCCAGCTCAACAAATCCGGGACTTTCGAACACTGAAGCTTTCTTT.

This chain uses TRBV7-9 with TRBJ1-6; D is unclear. V shed 3 bases and J shed 11 bases, with 14 bases lying between them. The CDR3 is 14 amino acids. Germline V gives CDR1 SEHNR, CDR2 FQNEAQ (reference sequence). CDR3 sequence reads: CASSFPGRKTPLHF. The DNA of the CDR3 is TGTGCCAGCAGCTTCCCGGGTCGGAAAACACCCCTCCACTTT.

V and J are TRBV4-3 and TRBJ1-4; 11 bases line up with TRBD1. V shed 3 bases, J shed 9 bases, and the junction held 12 bases outside the gene matches. The germline gives CDR1 LGHNA, CDR2 YSLEER. The CDR3 runs 17 residues. CDR3 coding DNA: TGCGCCAGCAGCCAGAGCGCCGCCGGGACAGGGGGGCAAAAACTGTTTTTT. It specifies CASSQSAAGTGGQKLFF.

The chain employs TRBV7-8 and TRBJ2-2; D is perhaps TRBD1 (8 bases). Trimming pared 5 bases from V and 6 bases from J, leaving 16 bases between. This CDR3 is built from 15 residues. The germline V gene encodes CDR1 SGHVS and CDR2 FQNEAQ. This CDR3 reads CASSPQGGLAGELFF. Here the CDR3 DNA reads TGTGCCAGCAGCCCACAGGGGGGGCTCGCCGGGGAGCTGTTTTTT.

The V and J genes are TRBV10-2 and TRBJ1-1; D ambiguous. Trimming left V 3 bases short and J 3 bases short, with 14 bases between. Germline V lookup: CDR1 WSHSY, CDR2 SAAADI. The CDR3 runs 15 residues. CDR3 sequence: CASSDTAVWDTEAFF. The CDR3 coding sequence is TGCGCCAGCAGTGATACGGCGGTTTGGGACACTGAAGCTTTCTTT.

This clone was seen just once. The V gene is TRBV2, the J gene TRBJ1-1; the D is unclear. This CDR3 has 13 amino acids. V dropped 0 bases and J dropped 11 bases, with 13 bases sitting between them. Germline CDR1 is SNHLY and CDR2 is FYNNEI. The CDR3 reads CASSEAGEYTAFF. CDR3 in DNA: TGTGCCAGCAGTGAAGCGGGCGAGTATACGGCTTTCTTT.

Comments on this clone: One end of the junction varies from germline; a read error may be responsible. The chain recombines TRBV7-7 with TRBJ2-1, with D unresolved. There are 13 residues in the CDR3. Germline CDR1 and CDR2: SSHAT and FNYEAQ (reference sequence). The CDR3 spells CASSLSQNNEQFF. Written as DNA, the CDR3 is TGTGCTAGCAGCTTATCCCAAAACAATGAGCAGTTCTTC.

The gene calls are TRBV2 and TRBJ1-5; the match to TRBD1 covers 7 bases. The junction had 6 bases not matched to a gene; V was cut back by 7 bases and J by 6 bases. CDR1 SNHLY and CDR2 FYNNEI come from the germline V gene. The CDR3 is 13 amino acids. This CDR3 is CASKGQGGQPQHF. As DNA, the CDR3 is TGTGCCAGCAAGGGGCAGGGGGGTCAGCCCCAGCATTTT. Complete variable domain (other parts from reference TRBV2 and TRBJ1-5): EPEVTQTPSHQVTQMGQEVILRCVPISNHLYFYWYRQILGQKVEFLVSFYNNEISEKSEIFDDQFSVERPDGSNFTLKIRSTKLEDSAMYFCASKGQGGQPQHFGDGTRLSIL.

This clone was counted between two and nine times. V and J are TRBV14 and TRBJ1-2; unclear D gene. Germline V gene lookup returns CDR1 SGHDN and CDR2 FVKESK. The CDR3 covers 13 residues. V lost 1 base to trimming and J lost 2 bases, with 5 bases between them. The CDR3 loop reads CASSQGANYGYTF. CDR3 DNA sequence: TGTGCCAGCAGCCAAGGGGCGAACTATGGCTACACCTTC.

This rearrangement joins TRBV28 to TRBJ2-5; D may be TRBD1 (5 bases). Trimming pared 6 bases from V and 1 base from J, leaving 12 bases between. Germline V gives CDR1 MDHEN, CDR2 SYDVKM. The CDR3 is 14 residues long. CDR3 amino acids: CASSPGQSQETQYF. CDR3 in DNA: TGTGCCAGCAGCCCAGGGCAGTCCCAAGAGACCCAGTACTTC.

The rearrangement links TRBV5-1 to TRBJ1-1, with 8 bases lining up with TRBD1. From germline, CDR1 is SGHRS and CDR2 YFSETQ. With 4 bases clipped from V and 7 bases from J, the junction kept 12 bases outside the gene matches. The CDR3 contains 15 residues. CDR3 coding DNA: TGCGCCAGCAGCAGAGGCTTCCAGGGGGCCATTGAAGCTTTCTTT. Translated: CASSRGFQGAIEAFF.

The V call is TRBV7-2, the J call TRBJ2-3, with 7 bases aligning to TRBD2. The V and J ends lost 5 bases and 6 bases, in that order; junction bases with no gene match: 11. Germline CDR1 reads SGHTA; CDR2 reads FQGNSA. The CDR3 loop spans 15 amino acids. The CDR3 loop is CASSQFGMGGDTQYF. The CDR3 DNA follows: TGTGCCAGCAGCCAGTTCGGTATGGGGGGGGATACGCAGTATTTT.

The V and J genes are TRBV18 and TRBJ2-1, with 9 bases lining up with TRBD1. This CDR3 has 15 amino acids. The junction had 7 bases not matched to a gene; V was cut back by 4 bases and J by 6 bases. Germline CDR1 and CDR2: KGHSH and LQKENI. The CDR3 region has the DNA TGTGCCAGCTCACTGGGACAGGGAGGCCTCAATGAGCAGTTCTTC. Residues: CASSLGQGGLNEQFF.

The gene calls are TRBV30 and TRBJ1-6; the D gene is possibly TRBD1 (6 bases). V shed 3 bases and J shed 5 bases, with 11 bases lying between them. The CDR3 runs to 14 residues. Germline CDR1 and CDR2: GTSNPN and SVGIG (reference sequence). In nucleotides, the CDR3 is TGTGCCTGGAGCCAGGGGCTCCATAATTCACCCCTCCACTTT. Its translation is CAWSQGLHNSPLHF.

V usage is TRBV5-1 and J usage is TRBJ2-7; TRBD1 agrees at 9 bases. The CDR3 runs 19 residues. V was clipped by 0 bases and J by 2 bases; unmatched bases: 15. Germline V gene lookup returns CDR1 SGHRS and CDR2 YFSETQ. The CDR3 DNA sequence: TGCGCCAGCAGCTTGGGTGCCGTGGGACAGGGTACTAGACCCTACGAGCAGTACTTC. This gives the protein CASSLGAVGQGTRPYEQYF.

V usage is TRBV10-3 and J usage is TRBJ2-5, with 7 bases identical to TRBD2. The end of the DNA aligns better with TRBJ2-7, so the J call may be wrong. CDR1 is ENHRY and CDR2 is SYGVKD in the germline V gene. The CDR3 extends over 14 amino acids. CDR3 bases: TGTGCCATCAGTGAGCCTCAGCCGGGGGGCGAGCAGTACTTC. As protein: CAISEPQPGGEQYF.

V and J are TRBV5-1 and TRBJ2-1; 8 nucleotides agree with TRBD1. V trimming: 3 bases; J trimming: 3 bases; junction bases outside the gene matches: 5. The CDR3 is made up of 15 amino acids. Germline lookup yields CDR1 SGHRS and CDR2 YFSETQ. The DNA for the CDR3 is TGCGCCAGCAGCTCTAGACAGGGGAACTACAATGAGCAGTTCTTC. The encoded protein is CASSSRQGNYNEQFF.

This clone was seen only once. The V gene is TRBV9, the J gene TRBJ2-5; the match to TRBD2 covers 13 bases. Losses at the gene ends were 3 bases for V and 1 base for J; bases not matched to a gene: 3. In germline, CDR1 is SGDLS, CDR2 YYNGEE. The CDR3 extends over 16 amino acids. CDR3 in DNA: TGTGCCAGCAGCGCGCGACTAGCGGGGGGCCAAGAGACCCAGTACTTC. Protein: CASSARLAGGQETQYF.